This TCR beta chain originates from a study of T cell responses to AZD1222 COVID-19 vaccine. Findings and limits, study-wide: Vaccine-related CD4 TCRs covered spike, predominating at 160-218 and 743-854. Only a handful of people who got AZD1222 tested seropositive at baseline. The donor cohort was predominantly white British with a female majority, and clonal diversity may have been underestimated.

Both about-4-week and about-12-week second-dose recipients were combined. This CDR3 region has 15 residues. Germline V gives CDR1 MNHEY, CDR2 SVGAGI. Trimming stripped 6 bases from V and 4 bases from J, with 16 bases between. The method was immunoSEQ multiplex PCR; TCRdb's version includes in-frame clones alone and lacks a portion of them. The sample has some 110,000 clones, 85% to 90% seen once. Concerning this clone: Its antigen is not known.

The gene calls are TRBV6-5 and TRBJ2-1, with D possibly matching TRBD2 (5 bases). The material was peripheral blood, obtained 28 days after the second AZD1222 dose. This clonotype originated in an adult who received the AZD1222 COVID-19 vaccine. The CDR3, as DNA: TGTGCCAGCAGAGAGGGTCAGGTAGTATACAATGAGCAGTTCTTC. Translating it yields CASREGQVVYNEQFF.